These 29 T cell receptor beta chains were sequenced from one sample in a study of neurological immune-mediated disorders. In TCRdb, the 5' RACE reads were re-called with MiXCR into one record per CDR3 protein. The data hold about 21,000 distinct CDR3 sequences, with around 6% observed a single time. The sample was CD8+ T cells from blood. These receptors were collected from a young man in good health.

This clonotype was picked up many times. This chain links TRBV20-1 with TRBJ2-7, with 7 bases identical to TRBD2. Looked up from germline, CDR1 is DFQATT and CDR2 is SNEGSKA (reference sequence). V shed 3 bases, J shed 5 bases, and the junction held 4 bases outside the gene matches. The CDR3 contains 12 residues. This CDR3 reads CSARERDHEQYF. CDR3 bases: TGCAGTGCTAGGGAGCGGGACCACGAGCAGTACTTC.

In its sample, this clonotype was seen many times. The gene calls are TRBV20-1 and TRBJ1-5, with TRBD1 as a possible D gene (5 bases). Trimming stripped 7 bases from V and 1 base from J, with 14 bases between. Germline V gene lookup returns CDR1 DFQATT and CDR2 SNEGSKA (reference sequence). The CDR3 length is 14 residues. As DNA, the CDR3 is TGCAGTGTTAAACAGGCGGGAAGCAATCAGCCCCAGCATTTT. As protein: CSVKQAGSNQPQHF.

This clonotype occurred many times. V and J are TRBV4-1 and TRBJ2-7; D might be TRBD2 (5 bases). Germline CDR1 reads MGHRA; CDR2 reads YSYEKL. The CDR3 is 16 amino acids. V shed 4 bases and J shed 2 bases, with 18 bases lying between them. CDR3 coding DNA: TGCGCCAGCAGCCCTCGGACCTTAAGCGGAACCTACGAGCAGTACTTC. This translates into CASSPRTLSGTYEQYF.

This clonotype was counted ten times or more. The genes are TRBV6-5 and TRBJ2-5; 9 bases align to TRBD2. This CDR3 is built from 18 residues. CDR1 and CDR2 from the germline V gene are MNHEY and SVGAGI. With V trimmed by 2 bases and J by 5 bases, 15 bases remained unmatched. CDR3 in amino acids: CASSYLAGGRWGAETQYF. In nucleotides, the CDR3 is TGTGCCAGCAGTTACCTGGCGGGGGGGCGATGGGGGGCGGAGACCCAGTACTTC.

This clonotype occurred many times. The rearrangement uses TRBV6-1 and TRBJ1-5; D unclear. Trimming pared 4 bases from V and 5 bases from J, leaving 9 bases between. Per germline, CDR1 MNHNS and CDR2 SASEGT. The CDR3 spans 13 residues. CDR3 residues: CASSVEPYQPQHF. The CDR3 nucleotides are TGTGCCAGCAGTGTGGAACCTTATCAGCCCCAGCATTTT.

This clonotype was recorded at least ten times. This chain joins TRBV6-5 and TRBJ2-3; D remains unclear. The V and J ends lost 0 bases and 5 bases respectively, with 6 bases between them. The length of the CDR3 is 13 residues. Germline CDR1 MNHEY, CDR2 SVGAGI. The CDR3 DNA reads as TGTGCCAGCAGTTACTCATGGGGAGATACGCAGTATTTT. As protein: CASSYSWGDTQYF.

This clonotype came up many times. This chain joins TRBV15 and TRBJ2-7; D is uncertain. V was shortened by 5 bases and J by 4 bases, with 15 bases between the two germline ends. The CDR3 totals 14 residues. The germline V gene encodes CDR1 LNHNV and CDR2 YYDKDF (reference sequence). The DNA for the CDR3 is TGTGCCACCAGCGGTTCCTCCGATGGATACGAGCAGTACTTC. Translated, it gives CATSGSSDGYEQYF.

For this clonotype: A much bigger clone sits one base away, suggesting this may be a read error. The chain combines TRBV4-1 with TRBJ1-1, with D possibly matching TRBD1 (6 bases). The V end was cut by 1 base, the J end by 0 bases, with 12 bases between. The germline V gene encodes CDR1 MGHRA and CDR2 YSYEKL. The CDR3 runs to 16 residues. Here the CDR3 reads CASSQGTAVMNTEAFF. DNA for the CDR3: TGCGCCAGCAGCCAAGGGACAGCGGTAATGAACACTGAAGCTTTCTTT.

In its sample, this clonotype is medium-sized. This chain links TRBV29-1 with TRBJ1-4; D call uncertain. Per germline, CDR1 SQVTM and CDR2 ANQGSEA. V lost 4 bases, J lost 2 bases, and 11 bases lay in between. This CDR3 region has 14 residues. CDR3 in DNA: TGCAGCGTTGGGGCTGAAGGGACTAATGAAAAACTGTTTTTT. Its protein product is CSVGAEGTNEKLFF.

The rearrangement uses TRBV4-2 and TRBJ1-1; D is unclear. Germline V lookup: CDR1 LGHNA, CDR2 YNFKEQ. The CDR3 contains 14 residues. V lost 11 bases and J lost 1, with 17 bases in between. This chain's CDR3 is CACIPFTENTEAFF. CDR3 bases: TGTGCCTGCATCCCCTTTACAGAGAACACTGAAGCTTTCTTT.

This clonotype occurred many times. This chain links TRBV7-9 with TRBJ2-7; D unresolved. The V gene lost 6 bases and the J gene lost 0 bases, with 18 bases spanning the gap. Looked up from germline, CDR1 is SEHNR and CDR2 is FQNEAQ (reference sequence). The CDR3 contains 16 residues. The CDR3 DNA reads TGTGCCAGCAGTTCCCTGGGCCCAATGAGCTCCTACGAGCAGTACTTC. Its translation is CASSSLGPMSSYEQYF.

This clonotype was counted many times. V and J are TRBV6-5 and TRBJ2-1; D may be TRBD2 (5 bases). V was cut by 6 bases and J by 4 bases, with 16 bases left in between. Germline CDR1 MNHEY, CDR2 SVGAGI. The CDR3 totals 15 residues. This chain's CDR3 is CASRPAGTGYNEQFF. The DNA of the CDR3 is TGTGCCAGCAGGCCTGCAGGAACGGGATACAATGAGCAGTTCTTC.

This clonotype was counted at least ten times. This chain joins TRBV7-9 and TRBJ1-2; TRBD1 is a possible D gene (6 bases). Germline V gene lookup returns CDR1 SEHNR and CDR2 FQNEAQ (reference sequence). Deletions cut 8 bases from V and 1 base from J, with 11 bases between. The CDR3 runs 13 residues. CDR3 region: CASLEDSNYGYTF. The CDR3 coding sequence is TGTGCCAGCCTAGAGGACAGTAACTATGGCTACACCTTC.

This clonotype appeared many times. This chain links TRBV4-2 with TRBJ1-2; no reliable D call. V lost 0 bases, J lost 3 bases, and 8 bases lay in between. From germline, CDR1 is LGHNA and CDR2 YNFKEQ. This CDR3 has 14 residues. CDR3 sequence: CASSQESPDYGYTF. The CDR3 region has the DNA TGTGCCAGCAGCCAAGAATCTCCAGACTATGGCTACACCTTC.

This clonotype has ten or more counts. The chain recombines TRBV11-2 with TRBJ1-1; 7 positions agree with TRBD1. Germline V CDR1 and CDR2: SGHAT, FQNNGV. The V gene end was trimmed by 7 bases and the J gene end by 4 bases; junction bases not matched to a gene: 9. The CDR3 length is 14 residues. The DNA for the CDR3 is TGTGCCAGCACCGTTCAGACAGGGATCACTGAAGCTTTCTTT. This sequence encodes CASTVQTGITEAFF.

Ten or more counts support this clonotype. The chain carries TRBV21-1 and TRBJ2-7. TRBV21-1 is a pseudogene. The CDR3 totals 15 residues. The CDR3 reads CASSKLVFADFEQYF. DNA of the CDR3: TGTGCCAGCAGCAAACTGGTGTTCGCAGACTTCGAGCAGTACTTC.

This clonotype occurred many times. V and J are TRBV4-1 and TRBJ1-1, with D hard to call. The V end was cut by 3 bases, the J end by 5 bases, with 13 bases between. Germline V lookup: CDR1 MGHRA, CDR2 YSYEKL. The length of the CDR3 is 14 residues. The CDR3 sequence is CASSQARAGTEAFF. CDR3 nucleotides: TGCGCCAGCAGCCAGGCCCGGGCGGGGACTGAAGCTTTCTTT.

This clonotype was seen many times. The chain links TRBV20-1 to TRBJ2-7, with a possible D match to TRBD1 (6 bases). This CDR3 is 12 amino acids long. Germline V gene lookup returns CDR1 DFQATT and CDR2 SNEGSKA (reference sequence). V was shortened by 0 bases and J by 7 bases, with 10 bases between the two germline ends. DNA of the CDR3: TGCAGTGCTAGAGATCAGGGGCTGGAGCAGTACTTC. Residues: CSARDQGLEQYF.

Many counts were recorded for this clonotype. J is TRBJ1-5 and V is TRBV4-1, with TRBD1 identical over 10 bases. V trimming: 3 bases; J trimming: 11 bases; junction bases outside the gene matches: 13. The CDR3 extends over 16 amino acids. CDR1 is MGHRA, CDR2 YSYEKL, per germline. In nucleotides, the CDR3 is TGCGCCAGCAGCCAGGACGGGACAGGGGACTTTCGCACCCAGCATTTT. This encodes CASSQDGTGDFRTQHF.

This clonotype was seen at least ten times. V gene TRBV14 combines with J gene TRBJ2-2; D gene ambiguous. This CDR3 region has 13 residues. Germline V gives CDR1 SGHDN, CDR2 FVKESK. Between the trimmed V and J ends, which lost 4 bases and 3 bases, there was a span of 6 bases. Written as DNA, the CDR3 is TGTGCCAGCAGCCCTCTTGACACCGGGGAGCTGTTTTTT. This codes for CASSPLDTGELFF. Full variable domain (outside the CDR3, taken from reference TRBV14 and TRBJ2-2): EAGVTQFPSHSVIEKGQTVTLRCDPISGHDNLYWYRRVMGKEIKFLLHFVKESKQDESGMPNNRFLAERTGGTYSTLKVQPAELEDSGVYFCASSPLDTGELFFGEGSRLTVL.

To note about this clonotype: Mismatch with germline at one junction end may stem from a read error. The rearrangement uses TRBV4-3 and TRBJ2-7; D is undetermined. Germline V CDR1 and CDR2: LGHNA, YSLEER. CDR3 length equals 13 residues. The CDR3 region has the DNA TGCGTCAGCAGCCAAGATAAAGGGAACGAGAAGTACTTC. Translated, it gives CVSSQDKGNEKYF.

This clonotype has at least ten counts. The chain employs TRBV6-5 and TRBJ2-7; a possible D gene is TRBD1 (6 bases). This CDR3 region has 16 residues. Per the germline V gene, CDR1 is MNHEY and CDR2 is SVGAGI. Deletions cut 6 bases from V and 0 bases from J, with 18 bases between. CDR3: CASRLSDSLSSYEQYF. Written as DNA, the CDR3 is TGTGCCAGCAGACTCTCGGACAGCCTGAGCTCCTACGAGCAGTACTTC.

This clonotype was detected ten times or more. The chain couples TRBV4-1 to TRBJ2-7, with D uncertain. There are 14 residues in the CDR3. Per germline, CDR1 MGHRA and CDR2 YSYEKL. Trimming pared 3 bases from V and 3 bases from J, leaving 12 bases between. Here the CDR3 reads CASSHSTNYYEQYF. For the CDR3, the DNA is TGCGCCAGCAGCCATTCCACAAACTACTACGAGCAGTACTTC.

The rearrangement joins TRBV7-2 to TRBJ2-2; D unclear. V dropped 1 base and J dropped 4 bases, with 4 bases sitting between them. There are 13 residues in the CDR3. Germline CDR1 and CDR2: SGHTA and FQGNSA. The CDR3 sequence: CASSLDGTGELFF. In DNA form, the CDR3 reads TGTGCCAGCAGCTTAGACGGCACCGGGGAGCTGTTTTTT.

This clonotype was recorded many times. V gene TRBV5-1 combines with J gene TRBJ2-7, with TRBD2 matching 12 bases. Germline V gives CDR1 SGHRS, CDR2 YFSETQ. V was clipped by 7 bases and J by 4 bases; unmatched bases: 3. This CDR3 comprises 13 residues. The CDR3: CASGTSGGYEQYF. Written as DNA, the CDR3 is TGCGCCAGCGGCACTAGCGGGGGGTACGAGCAGTACTTC.

This clonotype was seen at least ten times. This chain joins TRBV12-3 or TRBV12-4 and TRBJ1-3; unclear D gene. Trimming pared 1 base from V and 9 bases from J, leaving 13 bases between. The CDR3 runs to 14 residues. CDR3 sequence (DNA): TGTGCCAGCAGTTTAGTAGTGTCCGGGAGCACCATATATTTT. Its translation: CASSLVVSGSTIYF.

This clonotype was recorded many times. The genes are TRBV29-1 and TRBJ1-5; D gene unclear. The germline V and J ends were trimmed by 5 bases and 4 bases, with 12 bases remaining between them. The CDR3 totals 13 residues. Germline V gives CDR1 SQVTM, CDR2 ANQGSEA. The CDR3 DNA is TGCAGCGTTTCTTCAGGCTTGAATCAGCCCCAGCATTTT. Its translation is CSVSSGLNQPQHF.

V gene TRBV7-9 combines with J gene TRBJ1-2; no clear D. Germline CDR1 and CDR2: SEHNR and FQNEAQ (reference sequence). V was shortened by 3 bases and J by 14 bases, with 22 bases between the two germline ends. The CDR3 has 14 amino acids. The CDR3 reads CASSLTLLGRRQTF. CDR3 nucleotides: TGTGCCAGCAGCTTGACGCTACTTGGCAGGCGACAAACCTTC.

Comment on this clonotype: The DNA is omitted, as the CDR3 cannot be located on it reliably, and the CDR3 follows TCRdb's listing. The J gene is TRBJ1-1, the V gene TRBV29-1. CDR1 and CDR2 (germline): SQVTM, ANQGSEA. 20 amino acids form the CDR3, both terminal residues included. CDR3 loop: CSVRDGTYEQYFGPGTEAFF.